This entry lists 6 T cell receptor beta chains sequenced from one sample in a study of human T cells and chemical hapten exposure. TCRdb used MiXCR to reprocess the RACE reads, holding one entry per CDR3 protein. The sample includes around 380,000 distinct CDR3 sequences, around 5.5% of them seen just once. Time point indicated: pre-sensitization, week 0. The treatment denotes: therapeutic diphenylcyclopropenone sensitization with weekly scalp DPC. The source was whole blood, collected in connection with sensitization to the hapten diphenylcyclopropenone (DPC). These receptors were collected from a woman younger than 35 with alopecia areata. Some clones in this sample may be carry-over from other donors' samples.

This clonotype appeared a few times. This CDR3 reads CASSQAFGGEQYF. For the CDR3, the DNA is TGTGCCAGCAGCCAAGCTTTCGGGGGGGAGCAGTACTTC. The J gene is TRBJ2-7, the V gene TRBV3-1; 7 nucleotides match TRBD2. The V gene's germline CDR1 is LGHDT and CDR2 YNNKEL (reference sequence). This CDR3 has 13 amino acids. The V segment lost 1 base and the J segment 7 bases; nucleotides outside the gene matches: 4.

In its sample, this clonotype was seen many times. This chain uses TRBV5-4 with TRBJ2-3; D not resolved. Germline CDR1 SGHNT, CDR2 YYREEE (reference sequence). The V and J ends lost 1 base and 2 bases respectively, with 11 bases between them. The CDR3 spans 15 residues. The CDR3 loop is CASSLNRDATDTQYF. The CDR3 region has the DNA TGTGCCAGCAGCTTGAACAGAGACGCCACAGATACGCAGTATTTT.

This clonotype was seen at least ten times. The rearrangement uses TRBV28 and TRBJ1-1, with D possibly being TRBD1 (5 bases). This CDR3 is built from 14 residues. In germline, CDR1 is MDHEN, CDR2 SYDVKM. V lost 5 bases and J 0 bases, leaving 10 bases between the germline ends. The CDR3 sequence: CASSETDLNTEAFF. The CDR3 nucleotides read TGTGCCAGCAGTGAGACAGATTTGAACACTGAAGCTTTCTTT.

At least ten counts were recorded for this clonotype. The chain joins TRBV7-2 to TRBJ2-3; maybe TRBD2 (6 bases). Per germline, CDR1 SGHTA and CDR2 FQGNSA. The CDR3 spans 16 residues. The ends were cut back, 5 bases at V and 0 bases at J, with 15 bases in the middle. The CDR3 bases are TGTGCCAGCAGCGTTACTATGCGGGGAAGCACAGATACGCAGTATTTT. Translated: CASSVTMRGSTDTQYF.

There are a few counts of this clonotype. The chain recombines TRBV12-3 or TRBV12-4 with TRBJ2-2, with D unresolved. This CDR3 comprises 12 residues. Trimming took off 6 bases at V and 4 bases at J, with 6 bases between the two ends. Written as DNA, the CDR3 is TGTGCCAGCAGAGGATTCACCGGGGAGCTGTTTTTT. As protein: CASRGFTGELFF.

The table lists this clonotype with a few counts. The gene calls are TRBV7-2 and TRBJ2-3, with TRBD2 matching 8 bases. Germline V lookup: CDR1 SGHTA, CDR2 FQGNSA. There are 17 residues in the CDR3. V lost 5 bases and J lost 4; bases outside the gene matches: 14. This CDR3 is CASSLYPQRGISDTQYF. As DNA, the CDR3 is TGTGCCAGCAGCCTCTATCCGCAGCGGGGGATTTCAGATACGCAGTATTTT.